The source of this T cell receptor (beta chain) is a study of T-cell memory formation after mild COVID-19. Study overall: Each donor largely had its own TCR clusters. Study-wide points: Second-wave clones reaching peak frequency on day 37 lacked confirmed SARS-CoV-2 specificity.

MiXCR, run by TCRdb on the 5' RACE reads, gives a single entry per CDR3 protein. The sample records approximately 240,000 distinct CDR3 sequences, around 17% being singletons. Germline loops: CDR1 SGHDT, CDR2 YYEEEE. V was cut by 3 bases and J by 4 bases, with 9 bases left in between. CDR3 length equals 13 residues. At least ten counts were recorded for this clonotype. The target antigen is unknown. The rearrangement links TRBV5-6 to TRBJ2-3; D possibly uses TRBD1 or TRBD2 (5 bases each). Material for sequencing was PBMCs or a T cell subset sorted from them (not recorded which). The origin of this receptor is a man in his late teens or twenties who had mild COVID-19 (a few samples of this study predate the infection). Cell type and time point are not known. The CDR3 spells CASSWDVADTQYF. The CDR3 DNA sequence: TGTGCCAGCAGCTGGGACGTGGCAGATACGCAGTATTTT.